This T cell receptor beta chain came from a study of T-cell memory formation after mild COVID-19. Study context: Largely, TCR clusters stayed within a single donor. The study, taken as a whole, reports: Later expanders leaned toward CD4+, whereas clones contracting from day 15 to 85 were balanced CD4/CD8. Of the contracting clones, CD4+ ones lay mainly in CM and EM, and CD8+ ones in EMRA. Several responding clones turned up in pre-infection memory, indicating that cross-reactive memory may have taken part.

This clonotype came up many times. Its target is not known. Trimming removed 6 bases from V and 0 bases from J, with 5 bases in between. CDR3 length: 12 residues. Per germline, CDR1 LGHNA and CDR2 YNFKEQ. TCRdb called the 5' RACE reads again in MiXCR, with one record for every CDR3 protein. The table has approximately 250,000 distinct CDR3 sequences, 15% to 19% seen once. This sequence was found in an adult woman who had mild COVID-19 (a few samples of this study predate the infection). Cell type and time point are not known. V and J are TRBV4-2 and TRBJ1-1; D is uncertain. Sequenced input: PBMCs or a T cell subset sorted from them (not recorded which). CDR3 in DNA: TGTGCCAGCAGGTCTTTGAACACTGAAGCTTTCTTT. It specifies CASRSLNTEAFF.